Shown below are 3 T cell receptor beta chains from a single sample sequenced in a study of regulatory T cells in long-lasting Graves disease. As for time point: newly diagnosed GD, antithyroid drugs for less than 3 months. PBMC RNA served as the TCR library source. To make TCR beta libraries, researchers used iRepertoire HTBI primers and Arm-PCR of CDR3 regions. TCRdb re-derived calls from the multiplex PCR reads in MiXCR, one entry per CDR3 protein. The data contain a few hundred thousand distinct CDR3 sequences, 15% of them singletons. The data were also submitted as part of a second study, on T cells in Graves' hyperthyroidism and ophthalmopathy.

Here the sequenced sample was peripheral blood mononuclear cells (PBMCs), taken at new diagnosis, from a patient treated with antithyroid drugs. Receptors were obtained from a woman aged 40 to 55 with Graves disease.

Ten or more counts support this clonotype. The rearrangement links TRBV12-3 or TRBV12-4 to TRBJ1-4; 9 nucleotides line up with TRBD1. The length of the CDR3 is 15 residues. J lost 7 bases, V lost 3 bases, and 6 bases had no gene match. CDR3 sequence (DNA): TGTGCCAGCAGTTTTCTGGGACAGGGAGGTGAAAAACTGTTTTTT. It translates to CASSFLGQGGEKLFF.

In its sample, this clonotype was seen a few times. CDR3 loop: CAWRLPGQGAGYEQYF. The CDR3 nucleotides are TGTGCCTGGAGGTTACCGGGACAGGGGGCTGGGTACGAGCAGTACTTC. The V gene is TRBV30, the J gene TRBJ2-7; 12 positions match TRBD1. CDR1 and CDR2 (germline): GTSNPN, SVGIG (reference sequence). V lost 3 bases, J lost 4 bases, and 10 bases stayed unmatched. CDR3 length: 16 residues.

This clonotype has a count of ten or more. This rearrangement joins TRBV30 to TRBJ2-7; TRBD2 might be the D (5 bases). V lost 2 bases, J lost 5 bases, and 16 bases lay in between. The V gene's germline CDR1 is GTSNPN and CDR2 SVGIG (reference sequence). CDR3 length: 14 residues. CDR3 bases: TGTGCCTGGAGTCCAGGATTGGGAGTACACGAGCAGTACTTC. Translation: CAWSPGLGVHEQYF.